This T cell receptor (beta chain) was found in a study of persistence of HIV-infected CD4 T cells (TCRdb year 2020). Broadly, across the study: CMV- and HIV-1 Gag-responding CD4+ T cells were isolated from ART-treated individuals so that antigen-driven clonal expansion of HIV-1-infected cells could be examined. Suppressive ART had been received by participants for a median of about eight years. Peripheral blood samples of up to 180 mL were collected at multiple time points, except for a couple of participants, who underwent leukapheresis at a single time point. The clonality of all cells in each sorted population was measured by TCRbeta sequencing, and the clonality of infected cells was measured by proviral sequencing. Cross-participant TCR cluster analysis included roughly 8 participants for CMV and about 7 participants for Gag. Study-wide findings and limitations: Degenerate expanded CDR3beta sequences were enriched in antigen-responding cells, suggesting convergent selection of CD4+ responses to CMV and Gag. TCRbeta richness in CMV- and Gag-responding cells was significantly lower than in anti-CD3/anti-CD28-responding cells; CMV-responding cells had higher oligoclonality than CD3/CD28-stimulated and Gag-responding cells. Only a small number of individuals took part in the study, and only a limited range of antigens was tested. A correlation was observed between TCR oligoclonality and proviral oligoclonality within the same sorted populations. Bulk TCR analyses could not be limited to the rare CMV-responding cells that actually contained HIV-1 proviruses.

TCRbeta repertoires were sequenced from genomic DNA with the immunoSEQ hsTCRB assay version 4 in survey mode. Genomic DNA was diluted to around 10 ng/uL, and up to roughly 1 ug per sample was used for TCRbeta sequencing. In the paper's pipeline: TCRbeta data analysis was done in ImmunoSeq Analyzer 3.0, and diversity was calculated on productive nucleotide rearrangements. The improved Chao index was used to estimate lower-bound TCR diversity, and the Gini coefficient was used to estimate clonality using the Immunarch R package. When different nucleotide rearrangements encoded the same CDR3beta amino acid sequence, each rearrangement was treated as a distinct clonotype. Differential abundance analysis identified TCRbeta sequences significantly enriched in antigen-responding cells relative to anti-CD3/anti-CD28-activated cells. TCRs were clustered by predicted peptide-MHC specificity with GLIPH2, both within individual participants and across merged participant data sets. TCRdb holds this immuneACCESS table with in-frame rearrangements only. Some clones are missing; in checked studies, unresolved V genes explain under half, and the rest has no known cause. The V and J calls and clone size are taken from that table; D and trimming were inferred from the DNA. The sample table contains more than 30,000 clones; only one count was recorded for 82% of them. The top ten hold under 8% of the sample.

Interpreted using the paper, the treatment or condition label stands for: suppressive antiretroviral therapy. Lysates of CMV-infected fibroblasts were used at approximately 10 ug/mL for cell stimulation. Memory populations depleted of antigen-responding cells were obtained by sorting nonresponding CD40L-negative CD69-negative CD45RO-high memory CD4+ T cells. HIV-1-infected adults in whom suppressive ART had been started during chronic infection were enrolled as participants. For at least 4 years, the participants' plasma HIV-1 RNA had been undetectable, below 50 copies/mL. To be included, participants needed a CD4+ T cell count above 400 cells/uL and a positive CMV serology. Before stimulation, PBMCs were isolated using density centrifugation and then depleted of CD8+ T cells. For 15 to 20 hours, the CD8-depleted PBMCs were stimulated with anti-CD28/CD49d costimulation, a CD40-blocking antibody, and enfuvirtide to prevent new infections. Cell sorting was performed on a Beckman Coulter MoFlo Legacy or XDP sorter, and dead cells were excluded with propidium iodide. The QIAamp DNA Mini Kit was used for genomic DNA extraction from samples above one million cells, and the Quick-DNA Microprep Kit was used otherwise.

Looking up the germline V gene yields CDR1 SNHLY and CDR2 FYNNEI. Spanning cysteine to phenylalanine, the CDR3 consists of 14 amino acids. Kept here is only the CDR3 DNA, which spans 42 bases and is read in frame from base 1. The germline V end is reduced by 8 bases and the J end by 4 bases; junction bases left unmatched: 5. On this clone itself: The target of this receptor is not known. No much larger clonotype is one base removed from it; base qualities were not supplied.

The material sequenced was CD4+ T cells sorted from PBMCs after 18-hour stimulation, taken from a patient who received antiretroviral therapy. The sample's cell subset or site label, decoded: CD40L-CD69- CD45RO-high memory CD4 T cells not responding to CMV lysate. This chain joins TRBV2 to TRBJ1-6; 7 bases in the junction line up with TRBD1. The source of this sequence is an adult woman with HIV who was CMV-seropositive. The DNA sequence is TGTGCCAGCGTCGGGACAGTATATAATTCACCCCTCCACTTT. This encodes CASVGTVYNSPLHF.